These 24 T cell receptor beta chains share one sample of origin, sequenced in a study of cytomegalovirus exposure and HLA in healthy donors. The table came from immunoSEQ multiplex PCR; TCRdb's copy has only in-frame clones and leaves some out. Among about 130,000 clones listed, about nine tenths were seen once. Sequences were obtained from PBMCs. The origin of the receptors is a man aged 25 to 40 in good health and CMV-seronegative.

The genes are TRBV5-4 and TRBJ2-3, with 9 bases identical to TRBD2. The CDR3 consists of 16 residues. V lost 4 bases, J lost 4 bases, and 10 bases stayed unmatched. In germline, CDR1 is SGHNT, CDR2 YYREEE (reference sequence). CDR3 sequence: CASSPGAGGRPDTQYF. Written as DNA, the CDR3 is TGTGCCAGCAGCCCCGGTGCGGGAGGGAGACCAGATACGCAGTATTTT.

V usage is TRBV28 and J usage is TRBJ1-4; unclear D gene. CDR1 and CDR2 (germline): MDHEN, SYDVKM. The germline V and J ends were trimmed by 3 bases and 3 bases, with 8 bases remaining between them. This CDR3 is built from 14 residues. The CDR3 DNA is TGTGCCAGCAGTTTGGAGAAGTCTAATGAAAAACTGTTTTTT. It specifies CASSLEKSNEKLFF.

This clone has only one observation. The rearrangement joins TRBV7-2 to TRBJ2-1; 7 bases are a match to TRBD2. Losses at the gene ends were 3 bases for V and 0 bases for J; bases not matched to a gene: 5. Germline V lookup: CDR1 SGHTA, CDR2 FQGNSA. This CDR3 region has 16 residues. CDR3 DNA sequence: TGTGCCAGCAGCTTGAAGCGGGATAGCTCCTACAATGAGCAGTTCTTC. This encodes CASSLKRDSSYNEQFF.

The chain carries TRBV15 and TRBJ1-1; no reliable D call. Germline V gene data show CDR1 as LNHNV and CDR2 as YYDKDF (reference sequence). The V gene lost 7 bases and the J gene lost 1 base, with 13 bases spanning the gap. This CDR3 is built from 14 residues. CDR3 residues: CATKFGLTNTEAFF. The CDR3 bases are TGTGCCACCAAGTTCGGACTCACGAACACTGAAGCTTTCTTT.

The chain couples TRBV7-9 to TRBJ2-7; TRBD1 aligns across 10 bases. The CDR3 extends over 15 amino acids. Trimming took 4 bases from V and 5 from J; bases not matched to a gene: 8. The germline CDR1 and CDR2 sequences are SEHNR and FQNEAQ (reference sequence). The CDR3 sequence: CASSSGQGESDEQYF. CDR3 bases: TGTGCCAGCAGCTCCGGACAGGGGGAATCGGACGAGCAGTACTTC. Filled out from reference TRBV7-9 and TRBJ2-7, the complete variable domain reads DTGVSQNPRHKITKRGQNVTFRCDPISEHNRLYWYRQTLGQGPEFLTYFQNEAQLEKSRLLSDRFSAERPKGSFSTLEIQRTEQGDSAMYLCASSSGQGESDEQYFGPGTRLTVT.

The rearrangement uses TRBV5-4 and TRBJ2-1; TRBD2 might be the D (6 bases). CDR1 is SGHNT and CDR2 is YYREEE in the germline V gene (reference sequence). Trimming shortened V by 4 bases and J by 9 bases, and 17 bases separated the two germline ends. There are 14 residues in the CDR3. CDR3 DNA sequence: TGTGCCAGCAGCCTACTGACCGGGAGAAGTGAGCAGTTCTTC. It translates to CASSLLTGRSEQFF.

The chain is built from TRBV28 and TRBJ2-5; tentative D call: TRBD2 (5 bases). This CDR3 contains 16 residues. V was clipped by 3 bases and J by 5 bases, with 19 bases between them. The germline V gene has CDR1 MDHEN and CDR2 SYDVKM. CDR3 coding DNA: TGTGCCAGCAGTTTTGTAGAGGGAGTGGTTGGTGAGACCCAGTACTTC. Protein product: CASSFVEGVVGETQYF.

This chain links TRBV7-9 with TRBJ1-5; the D gene is possibly TRBD1 (6 bases). Trimming took off 0 bases at V and 7 bases at J, with 13 bases between the two ends. The CDR3 loop spans 15 amino acids. The germline gives CDR1 SEHNR, CDR2 FQNEAQ (reference sequence). CDR3 sequence (DNA): TGTGCCAGCAGCTTAGCGGGCAGGGGCAGCCAGCCCCAGCATTTT. This codes for CASSLAGRGSQPQHF.

The chain carries TRBV2 and TRBJ1-1; D is unresolved. V was cut by 4 bases and J by 1 base, with 7 bases left in between. Germline CDR1 reads SNHLY; CDR2 reads FYNNEI. The CDR3 is made up of 13 amino acids. Written as DNA, the CDR3 is TGTGCCAGCAGTGCAGGAAGGAACACTGAAGCTTTCTTT. This encodes CASSAGRNTEAFF.

The CDR3 DNA reads TGTGCCAGCAGTGACTCGGTGGGACTTAATTCACCCCTCCACTTT. Translating gives CASSDSVGLNSPLHF. The chain recombines TRBV6-4 with TRBJ1-6; tentative D call: TRBD1 (5 bases). The V gene lost 0 bases and the J gene lost 6 bases, with 9 bases spanning the gap. The CDR3 contains 15 residues. The germline gives CDR1 MRHNA, CDR2 SNTAGT.

The chain couples TRBV5-1 to TRBJ2-3; 10 bases map to TRBD2. The germline CDR1 and CDR2 sequences are SGHRS and YFSETQ. This CDR3 contains 16 residues. V lost 4 bases and J lost 4; bases outside the gene matches: 9. CDR3 protein: CASSPSAGGPSDTQYF. CDR3 DNA sequence: TGCGCCAGCAGCCCATCAGCGGGAGGGCCCTCAGATACGCAGTATTTT. Based on the CDR3 plus reference TRBV5-1 and TRBJ2-3, the full variable domain is KAGVTQTPRYLIKTRGQQVTLSCSPISGHRSVSWYQQTPGQGLQFLFEYFSETQRNKGNFPGRFSGRQFSNSRSEMNVSTLELGDSALYLCASSPSAGGPSDTQYFGPGTRLTVL.

The rearrangement links TRBV4-1 to TRBJ2-7; a weak D match, TRBD1 (5 bases). Trimming took 7 bases from V and 4 from J, leaving 20 bases between them. The CDR3 length is 15 residues. Germline V lookup: CDR1 MGHRA, CDR2 YSYEKL. The CDR3, as DNA: TGCGCCAGCACTGCAGGACCAGGGTTTGGGTACGAGCAGTACTTC. The encoded protein is CASTAGPGFGYEQYF.

The chain couples TRBV7-2 to TRBJ1-6, with 11 bases identical to TRBD1. CDR3 length: 16 amino acids. CDR1 and CDR2 from the germline V gene are SGHTA and FQGNSA. Trimming at V came to 1 base and at J to 7 bases, leaving 3 bases not matched to a gene. The CDR3 protein is CASSLGGDRGNSPLHF. In DNA, the CDR3 is TGTGCCAGCAGCTTAGGTGGGGACAGGGGGAATTCACCCCTCCACTTT. Drawing the rest from reference TRBV7-2 and TRBJ1-6, the complete variable domain is GAGVSQSPSNKVTEKGKDVELRCDPISGHTALYWYRQSLGQGLEFLIYFQGNSAPDKSGLPSDRFSAERTGGSVSTLTIQRTQQEDSAVYLCASSLGGDRGNSPLHFGNGTRLTVT.

V usage is TRBV6-6 and J usage is TRBJ2-3, with unresolved D. CDR3 length: 16 residues. V gave up 0 bases and J gave up 2 bases, with 12 bases separating them. Germline V gives CDR1 MNHNY, CDR2 SVGAGI (reference sequence). The CDR3 DNA follows: TGTGCCAGCAGTTACTCGGGCCAACCCACCACAGATACGCAGTATTTT. Protein product: CASSYSGQPTTDTQYF.

V is TRBV19 and J is TRBJ2-7, with TRBD1 matching over 8 bases. CDR3 size: 15 residues. The germline gives CDR1 LNHDA, CDR2 SQIVND (reference sequence). J gave up 2 bases and V 6 bases, and 9 bases lay outside the gene matches. CDR3: CASRETGGWTYEQYF. CDR3 nucleotide sequence: TGTGCCAGTAGGGAAACAGGGGGTTGGACCTACGAGCAGTACTTC.

This clone was seen only once. For the CDR3, the DNA is TGCGCCAGCAGCTCGCATACCGCTTCCGCGAGCGACAGGAGGAACCCCAGCAATCAGCCCCAGCATTTT. Translation: CASSSHTASASDRRNPSNQPQHF. The V and J genes are TRBV5-1 and TRBJ1-5, with D possibly TRBD1 on 6 matching bases. Germline CDR1 reads SGHRS; CDR2 reads YFSETQ. V lost 3 bases and J lost 1, with 35 bases in between. The CDR3 is made up of 23 amino acids.

The V gene is TRBV10-1, the J gene TRBJ2-7; weak D call: TRBD2 (7 bases). The CDR3 has 14 residues. Deletions cut 3 bases from V and 4 bases from J, with 13 bases between. The germline CDR1 and CDR2 sequences are WNHNN and SYGVQD (reference sequence). The CDR3 here is CASSDPGGRYEQYF. The CDR3 DNA is TGCGCCAGCAGTGACCCGGGGGGCCGATACGAGCAGTACTTC.

V is TRBV11-2 and J is TRBJ2-5; D not resolved. The CDR3 extends over 15 amino acids. V lost 1 base and J 3 bases, leaving 12 bases between the germline ends. Germline lookup yields CDR1 SGHAT and CDR2 FQNNGV. CDR3 protein: CASSLGGVGKETQYF. CDR3 DNA sequence: TGTGCCAGCAGCTTAGGAGGAGTAGGCAAAGAGACCCAGTACTTC.

V gene TRBV6-6 combines with J gene TRBJ1-5, with D uncertain. Germline V lookup: CDR1 MNHNY, CDR2 SVGAGI (reference sequence). Trimming cost V 0 bases and J 6 bases, with 6 bases left between them. The CDR3 contains 13 residues. The CDR3 sequence: CASSYSRIQPQHF. The CDR3 nucleotides are TGTGCCAGCAGTTACTCCAGGATTCAGCCCCAGCATTTT.

V is TRBV5-4 and J is TRBJ1-2; 11 positions agree with TRBD1. With V trimmed by 5 bases and J by 3 bases, 6 bases remained unmatched. CDR1 SGHNT and CDR2 YYREEE come from the germline V gene (reference sequence). This CDR3 has 15 residues. The CDR3 DNA reads TGTGCCAGCAGGCTCCGGGACAGGGGGGACTATGGCTACACCTTC. As protein: CASRLRDRGDYGYTF. The variable domain in full, completed from reference TRBV5-4 and TRBJ1-2, reads ETGVTQSPTHLIKTRGQQVTLRCSSQSGHNTVSWYQQALGQGPQFIFQYYREEENGRGNFPPRFSGLQFPNYSSELNVNALELDDSALYLCASRLRDRGDYGYTFGSGTRLTVV.

V gene TRBV2 combines with J gene TRBJ2-1; 10 bases are shared with TRBD2. Germline V gene data show CDR1 as SNHLY and CDR2 as FYNNEI. The length of the CDR3 is 16 residues. The junction had 6 bases not matched to a gene; V was cut back by 6 bases and J by 1 base. CDR3 coding DNA: TGTGCCAGCAGCCCCTTAGCGGGAGGTTCCTACAATGAGCAGTTCTTC. Protein product: CASSPLAGGSYNEQFF.

This chain uses TRBV9 with TRBJ1-1; D perhaps matches TRBD1 (6 bases). Germline V gives CDR1 SGDLS, CDR2 YYNGEE. This CDR3 spans 14 amino acids. The V and J ends lost 4 bases and 0 bases respectively, with 10 bases between them. In DNA form, the CDR3 reads TGTGCCAGCAGCCAAGGGGGGGTGAACACTGAAGCTTTCTTT. This encodes CASSQGGVNTEAFF.

This rearrangement joins TRBV7-9 to TRBJ1-2; 8 bases map to TRBD1. Germline V CDR1 and CDR2: SEHNR, FQNEAQ (reference sequence). The CDR3 has 16 amino acids. V was pared by 1 base and J by 4 bases, with 8 bases of the junction left unmatched. The CDR3 reads CASSLGVGQEFYGYTF. DNA of the CDR3: TGTGCCAGCAGCTTAGGTGTGGGACAGGAGTTCTATGGCTACACCTTC.

The chain joins TRBV7-3 to TRBJ2-2; D may be TRBD2 (5 bases). Trimming took 6 bases from V and 0 from J, leaving 14 bases between them. Germline loops: CDR1 SGHTA, CDR2 FQGTGA. The CDR3 contains 16 residues. The CDR3 coding sequence is TGTGCCAGCAGTGAGCGCGGGCCGACGAACACCGGGGAGCTGTTTTTT. It yields the protein CASSERGPTNTGELFF. The full variable domain, completed using reference TRBV7-3 and TRBJ2-2, is GAGVSQTPSNKVTEKGKYVELRCDPISGHTALYWYRQSLGQGPEFLIYFQGTGAADDSGLPNDRFFAVRPEGSVSTLKIQRTERGDSAVYLCASSERGPTNTGELFFGEGSRLTVL.